Reported below is one T cell receptor (beta chain). Clones were read by immunoSEQ multiplex PCR, and TCRdb kept only the in-frame ones, dropping some. The sample consists of some 280,000 clones, 86% of them appearing once. CDR1 and CDR2 (germline): LGHNA, YNFKEQ. V lost 0 bases to trimming and J lost 9 bases, with 12 bases between them. This CDR3 comprises 14 residues. These data originate in a study of blood T cell repertoires in COVID-19. Study details: Italy, Spain and the United States were the sources of the convalescent and acute COVID-19 samples. Sources were T cells, B-cell-depleted T cells, or PBMCs; the material itself was cDNA or gDNA.

The sequence came from a woman aged 25 to 45 with active or convalescent COVID-19. The chain has TRBV4-2 and TRBJ2-1; unclear D gene. Sequencing input: peripheral blood. CDR3 sequence: CASSQEALAVEQFF. In DNA, the CDR3 is TGTGCCAGCAGCCAAGAAGCTTTGGCGGTTGAGCAGTTCTTC.